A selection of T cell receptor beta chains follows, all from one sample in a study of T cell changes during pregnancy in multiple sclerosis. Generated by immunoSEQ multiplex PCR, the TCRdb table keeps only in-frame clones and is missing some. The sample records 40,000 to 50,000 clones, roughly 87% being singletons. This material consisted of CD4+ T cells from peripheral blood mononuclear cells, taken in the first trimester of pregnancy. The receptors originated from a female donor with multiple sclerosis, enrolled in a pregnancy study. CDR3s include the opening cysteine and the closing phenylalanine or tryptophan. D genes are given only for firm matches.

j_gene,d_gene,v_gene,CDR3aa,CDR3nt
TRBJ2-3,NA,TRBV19,CASSVQSTDTQYF,TGTGCCAGTAGTGTCCAGAGCACAGATACGCAGTATTTT
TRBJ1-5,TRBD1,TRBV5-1,CANRQGGDSNQPQHF,TGCGCCAATAGACAGGGCGGTGATAGCAATCAGCCCCAGCATTTT
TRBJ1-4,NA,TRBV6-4,CASSRQDGEKLFF,TGTGCCAGCAGTCGACAGGACGGTGAAAAACTGTTTTTT
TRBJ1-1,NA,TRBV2,CASSGQGNTEAFF,TGTGCCAGCAGTGGGCAGGGTAACACTGAAGCTTTCTTT
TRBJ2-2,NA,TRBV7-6,CASSFLNTGELFF,TGTGCCAGCAGTTTTCTAAACACCGGGGAGCTGTTTTTT
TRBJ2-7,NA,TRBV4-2,CASSQDGWSDRGGNEQYF,TGTGCCAGCAGCCAAGATGGTTGGTCTGACAGGGGAGGGAACGAGCAGTACTTC
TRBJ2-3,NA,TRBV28,CASKVWTSTDTQYF,TGTGCCAGCAAAGTCTGGACTAGCACAGATACGCAGTATTTT
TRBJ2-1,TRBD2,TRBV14,CASSQLAGGTYNEQFF,TGTGCCAGCAGCCAACTAGCGGGAGGGACATACAATGAGCAGTTCTTC
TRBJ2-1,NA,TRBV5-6,CASSLLGTVSYNEQFF,TGTGCCAGCAGCTTGTTAGGGACTGTTTCCTACAATGAGCAGTTCTTC
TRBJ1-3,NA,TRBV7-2,CASSLASGNTIYF,TGTGCCAGCAGCTTGGCCTCTGGAAACACCATATATTTT
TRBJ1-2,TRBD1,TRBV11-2,CASSLEDRGYGYTF,TGTGCCAGCAGCTTAGAGGACAGGGGATACGGCTACACCTTC
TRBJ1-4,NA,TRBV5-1,CASSLGAKFDEKLFF,TGCGCCAGCAGCTTGGGGGCAAAGTTTGATGAAAAACTGTTTTTT
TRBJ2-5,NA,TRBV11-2,CASSQAPQETQYF,TGTGCCAGCTCCCAAGCACCCCAAGAGACCCAGTACTTC
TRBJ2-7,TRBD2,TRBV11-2,CASSLGASGRYEQYF,TGTGCCAGCAGCTTAGGGGCTAGCGGGCGTTACGAGCAGTACTTC
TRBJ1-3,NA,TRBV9,CASSVDSSGNTIYF,TGTGCCAGCAGCGTGGACTCCTCTGGAAACACCATATATTTT